This T cell receptor beta chain was identified in a study of cytomegalovirus exposure and HLA in healthy donors. The V end lost 6 bases, the J end lost 6 bases, and 18 bases lay between the germline ends. The CDR3 spans 15 residues. Germline V gives CDR1 MNHNS, CDR2 SASEGT. The donors formed part of the roughly 120-subject validation cohort, distinct from the approximately 670-subject first cohort. General study results and limits: It was fewer than 200 TCR beta chains that were listed as cytomegalovirus-associated. Under in vitro conditions, three CMV-associated chains were confirmed as specific for CMV antigens. In a later analysis, first-cohort TCR clusters were found to tend to co-occur in the approximately 120 validation repertoires.

Sequencing used immunoSEQ multiplex PCR; TCRdb keeps in-frame clones, though not all of them. The sample holds about 150,000 clones; approximately 92% are singletons and the top ten take approximately 10%. As regards this clone: Antigen unknown.

This chain uses TRBV6-1 with TRBJ1-5; D is ambiguous. The sequencing sample was made of PBMCs. This receptor was obtained from a woman under 30 in good health and CMV-seropositive. In DNA form, the CDR3 reads TGTGCCAGCAGGGGCCCCGTGGCAGGCCCTCAGCCCCAGCATTTT. It translates to CASRGPVAGPQPQHF.